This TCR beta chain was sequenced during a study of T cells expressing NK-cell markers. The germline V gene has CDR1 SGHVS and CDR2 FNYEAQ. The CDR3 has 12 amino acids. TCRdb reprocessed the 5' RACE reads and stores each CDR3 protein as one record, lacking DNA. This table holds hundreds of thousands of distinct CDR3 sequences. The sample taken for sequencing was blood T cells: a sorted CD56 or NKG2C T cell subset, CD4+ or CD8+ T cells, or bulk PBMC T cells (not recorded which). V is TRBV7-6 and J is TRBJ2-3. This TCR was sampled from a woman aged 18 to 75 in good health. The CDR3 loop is CASSWSDDTQYF.